The 31 T cell receptor beta chains listed next were all sequenced from one sample in a study of T cells after somatic rescue of genetic block. This table comes from immunoSEQ multiplex PCR, and its TCRdb copy is limited to in-frame clones, with some not included. The sample lists around 67,000 clones, roughly 93% occurring once. Sequencing was done on a sample of peripheral blood mononuclear cells (PBMCs). The receptors originated from a young man.

The gene calls are TRBV6-4 and TRBJ2-3; no clear D. The germline gives CDR1 MRHNA, CDR2 SNTAGT. The CDR3 sequence is 11 residues long. Trimming took off 8 bases at V and 9 bases at J, with 12 bases between the two ends. CDR3 loop: CASLKYATQYF. The CDR3 nucleotides read TGTGCCAGCCTTAAGTACGCCACGCAGTATTTT.

This clone was found once. Other DNA sequences in the same sample also yield this CDR3. The chain joins TRBV6-1 to TRBJ2-7; 10 nucleotides line up with TRBD1. This CDR3 contains 14 residues. Germline CDR1 is MNHNS and CDR2 is SASEGT. After removal of 8 bases from V and 7 bases from J, the junction contained 11 bases not matched to a gene. CDR3 sequence (DNA): TGTGCCAGCTCTGGACAGGGGGGACCTTGGGAGCAGTACTTC. It codes for CASSGQGGPWEQYF.

The CDR3 bases are TGTGCCAGCCGGGGGGGAGGGCCTGGACATGAGCAGTTCTTC. It specifies CASRGGGPGHEQFF. The V gene is TRBV7-2, the J gene TRBJ2-1; 8 positions agree with TRBD2. The trim removed 8 bases at V and 8 bases at J, leaving 11 bases unmatched. The CDR3 is made up of 14 amino acids. Looked up from germline, CDR1 is SGHTA and CDR2 is FQGNSA. Based on the CDR3 plus reference TRBV7-2 and TRBJ2-1, the full variable domain is GAGVSQSPSNKVTEKGKDVELRCDPISGHTALYWYRQSLGQGLEFLIYFQGNSAPDKSGLPSDRFSAERTGGSVSTLTIQRTQQEDSAVYLCASRGGGPGHEQFFGPGTRLTVL.

The chain carries TRBV5-1 and TRBJ1-4; D unresolved. V lost 6 bases and J lost 4, with 19 bases in between. CDR3 length equals 16 residues. Germline V gene lookup returns CDR1 SGHRS and CDR2 YFSETQ. The CDR3 DNA sequence: TGCGCCAGCACCCTGGGTTTGGGAGGTCGTAATGAAAAACTGTTTTTT. Its protein product is CASTLGLGGRNEKLFF.

The chain uses TRBV7-9 and TRBJ2-2; TRBD1 is a possible D gene (5 bases). The CDR3 is made up of 14 amino acids. V lost 5 bases to trimming and J lost 1 base, with 8 bases between them. Germline CDR1 reads SEHNR; CDR2 reads FQNEAQ (reference sequence). For the CDR3, the DNA is TGTGCCAGCAGCCCCCAGGGGAACACCGGGGAGCTGTTTTTT. Encoded protein: CASSPQGNTGELFF.

The chain is built from TRBV10-2 and TRBJ1-1; TRBD1 is a possible D gene (6 bases). V lost 5 bases to trimming and J lost 1 base, with 11 bases between them. Germline lookup yields CDR1 WSHSY and CDR2 SAAADI. This CDR3 is built from 14 residues. The CDR3 bases are TGCGCCAGCAGTCTCGACAGGAGGAACACTGAAGCTTTCTTT. Residues: CASSLDRRNTEAFF.

About this clone itself: The junction departs from the called germline gene at one end, perhaps through a read error. The chain has TRBV18 and TRBJ1-3; D unclear. This CDR3 spans 14 amino acids. Germline V gives CDR1 KGHSH, CDR2 LQKENI. CDR3 in amino acids: CTSSPSASGNTIYF. The DNA of the CDR3 is TGTACCAGCTCACCATCAGCAAGTGGAAACACCATATATTTT.

V gene TRBV2 combines with J gene TRBJ2-5; possibly TRBD1 or TRBD2 for D (5 bases each). CDR1 is SNHLY, CDR2 FYNNEI, per germline. Trimming cost V 6 bases and J 2 bases, with 16 bases left between them. This CDR3 is 15 amino acids long. As DNA, the CDR3 is TGTGCCAGCAGCAGTGACGTTGGGGGTCAAGAGACCCAGTACTTC. It specifies CASSSDVGGQETQYF.

This clone appeared once. This chain joins TRBV7-9 and TRBJ1-1; D might be TRBD1 (5 bases). The CDR3 length is 14 residues. The germline V gene encodes CDR1 SEHNR and CDR2 FQNEAQ (reference sequence). Trimming took off 5 bases at V and 0 bases at J, with 10 bases between the two ends. The CDR3 DNA reads TGTGCCAGCAGCACAGGCGTAATGAACACTGAAGCTTTCTTT. Amino acids: CASSTGVMNTEAFF.

The CDR3 is CASSVGLSLSSYNEQFF. The CDR3 nucleotides read TGTGCCAGCAGCGTAGGCCTTTCTCTGAGCTCCTACAATGAGCAGTTCTTC. The V and J genes are TRBV9 and TRBJ2-1, with D hard to call. The V gene's germline CDR1 is SGDLS and CDR2 YYNGEE. With 0 bases removed from V and 0 bases from J, the gap between germline ends came to 13 bases. This CDR3 has 17 residues.

The rearrangement links TRBV5-6 to TRBJ2-7, with 9 bases fitting TRBD1. J gave up 6 bases and V 2 bases, and 12 bases lay outside the gene matches. CDR3 size: 16 residues. The V gene's germline CDR1 is SGHDT and CDR2 YYEEEE. The CDR3 here is CASSFWGTGFSGEQYF. The CDR3 DNA follows: TGTGCCAGCAGCTTCTGGGGGACAGGGTTTTCAGGCGAGCAGTACTTC. Full variable domain (remainder filled in from reference TRBV5-6 and TRBJ2-7): DAGVTQSPTHLIKTRGQQVTLRCSPKSGHDTVSWYQQALGQGPQFIFQYYEEEERQRGNFPDRFSGHQFPNYSSELNVNALLLGDSALYLCASSFWGTGFSGEQYFGPGTRLTVT.

This clone is a singleton in its sample. The V and J genes are TRBV6-5 and TRBJ1-6; tentative D call: TRBD1 (5 bases). This CDR3 has 13 amino acids. Germline CDR1 is MNHEY and CDR2 is SVGAGI. Trimming removed 2 bases from V and 7 bases from J, with 6 bases in between. The CDR3 is CASSYDRNSPLHF. CDR3 in DNA: TGTGCCAGCAGTTACGACAGAAATTCACCCCTCCACTTT.

The V and J genes are TRBV25-1 and TRBJ1-4, with TRBD1 as a possible D gene (6 bases). The CDR3 loop spans 13 amino acids. The V end lost 10 bases, the J end lost 6 bases, and 15 bases lay between the germline ends. Germline loops: CDR1 MGHDK, CDR2 SYGVNS. The CDR3, as DNA: TGTGCCACCACAGGGAGAGGTTATGAAAAACTGTTTTTT. This sequence encodes CATTGRGYEKLFF.

This clone was found once. The chain couples TRBV4-3 to TRBJ2-3; 9 nucleotides agree with TRBD1. The CDR3 loop spans 16 amino acids. In germline, CDR1 is LGHNA, CDR2 YSLEER. V lost 0 bases to trimming and J lost 6 bases; unmatched junction nucleotides: 7. In DNA form, the CDR3 reads TGCGCCAGCAGCCAAGAATCACAGGGGGCATACGATACGCAGTATTTT. It specifies CASSQESQGAYDTQYF.

The sample holds one count of this clone. The chain couples TRBV19 to TRBJ1-4, with 8 bases that match TRBD1. The CDR3 spans 16 residues. V lost 4 bases and J lost 2; bases outside the gene matches: 6. CDR1 LNHDA and CDR2 SQIVND come from the germline V gene (reference sequence). This CDR3 is CASSNGQGGTNEKLFF. The CDR3, as DNA: TGTGCCAGTAGTAACGGACAGGGAGGGACTAATGAAAAACTGTTTTTT.

The V gene is TRBV7-9, the J gene TRBJ1-2; no firm D call. CDR1 SEHNR and CDR2 FQNEAQ come from the germline V gene (reference sequence). V gave up 0 bases and J gave up 4 bases, with 9 bases separating them. This CDR3 is built from 14 residues. The CDR3: CASSLALGGYGYTF. DNA of the CDR3: TGTGCCAGCAGCTTAGCGCTGGGAGGCTATGGCTACACCTTC.

The rearrangement links TRBV5-4 to TRBJ2-6; 8 bases align to TRBD1. V trimming: 4 bases; J trimming: 4 bases; junction bases outside the gene matches: 4. The CDR3 runs to 15 residues. Germline loops: CDR1 SGHNT, CDR2 YYREEE (reference sequence). CDR3 sequence reads: CASSRQGAGANVLTF. Here the CDR3 DNA reads TGTGCCAGCAGCCGTCAGGGGGCCGGGGCCAACGTCCTGACTTTC.

The rearrangement joins TRBV10-2 to TRBJ2-7; D unresolved. There are 14 residues in the CDR3. V shed 3 bases and J shed 6 bases, with 15 bases lying between them. Germline-derived CDR1 and CDR2 are WSHSY and SAAADI. CDR3 coding DNA: TGCGCCAGCAGTGATAACCTAGGTCCTGGCGAGCAGTACTTC. This sequence encodes CASSDNLGPGEQYF.

The gene calls are TRBV18 and TRBJ2-5; 8 bases match TRBD1. V trimming: 3 bases; J trimming: 4 bases; junction bases outside the gene matches: 4. From germline, CDR1 is KGHSH and CDR2 LQKENI. The CDR3 extends over 14 amino acids. Written as DNA, the CDR3 is TGTGCCAGCTCACCCGGACAGGGCGGAGAGACCCAGTACTTC. Its protein product is CASSPGQGGETQYF.

This chain uses TRBV7-2 with TRBJ2-7; D gene unclear. This CDR3 has 15 amino acids. The V gene lost 1 base and the J gene lost 3 bases, with 13 bases spanning the gap. The germline CDR1 and CDR2 sequences are SGHTA and FQGNSA. The CDR3 bases are TGTGCCAGCAGCTTAGATGGCGGAGATATCTACGAGCAGTACTTC. This translates into CASSLDGGDIYEQYF.

The chain is built from TRBV18 and TRBJ2-7; perhaps TRBD1 as D (6 bases). This CDR3 has 15 amino acids. The germline gives CDR1 KGHSH, CDR2 LQKENI. Trimming pared 3 bases from V and 2 bases from J, leaving 14 bases between. This CDR3 is CASSPRTASTYEQYF. The CDR3 DNA is TGTGCCAGCTCACCCCGGACAGCTTCAACCTACGAGCAGTACTTC.

Notes on this clone: Other DNA variants within this sample encode the same CDR3. The V and J genes are TRBV7-9 and TRBJ2-7; 8 nucleotides match TRBD1. This CDR3 has 13 amino acids. V was clipped by 5 bases and J by 4 bases; unmatched bases: 4. In germline, CDR1 is SEHNR, CDR2 FQNEAQ (reference sequence). CDR3 bases: TGTGCCAGCAGCCCAGGGGGCTCGTACGAGCAGTACTTC. This sequence encodes CASSPGGSYEQYF.

The rearrangement joins TRBV18 to TRBJ1-3, with D unclear. V lost 1 base and J lost 1, with 5 bases in between. Germline CDR1 is KGHSH and CDR2 is LQKENI. This CDR3 region has 14 residues. CDR3 nucleotides: TGTGCCAGCTCACCACGGACGTCTGGAAACACCATATATTTT. It encodes CASSPRTSGNTIYF.

The chain has TRBV19 and TRBJ1-5; D is undetermined. Germline CDR1 LNHDA, CDR2 SQIVND (reference sequence). The ends were cut back, 2 bases at V and 4 bases at J, with 9 bases in the middle. The length of the CDR3 is 14 residues. The CDR3 loop reads CASSIQSRNQPQHF. The CDR3 DNA reads TGTGCCAGTAGTATACAGTCCAGAAATCAGCCCCAGCATTTT.

The V and J genes are TRBV28 and TRBJ2-5; 7 bases map to TRBD2. The germline CDR1 and CDR2 sequences are MDHEN and SYDVKM. This CDR3 has 14 amino acids. V lost 3 bases and J lost 5; bases outside the gene matches: 6. The CDR3 sequence: CASSFGGRGETQYF. CDR3 bases: TGTGCCAGCAGTTTCGGCGGGAGAGGGGAGACCCAGTACTTC.

The V call is TRBV29-1, the J call TRBJ2-1, with D perhaps TRBD1 (6 bases). The germline CDR1 and CDR2 sequences are SQVTM and ANQGSEA. V was clipped by 3 bases and J by 4 bases, with 10 bases between them. The CDR3 consists of 13 residues. CDR3 protein: CSVDRDIYNEQFF. CDR3 in DNA: TGCAGCGTTGATCGGGACATATACAATGAGCAGTTCTTC.

The chain carries TRBV2 and TRBJ1-5; 8 nucleotides line up with TRBD1. In germline, CDR1 is SNHLY, CDR2 FYNNEI. With 7 bases clipped from V and 4 bases from J, the junction kept 9 bases outside the gene matches. The CDR3 covers 15 residues. CDR3 sequence: CASNLQGALNQPQHF. The CDR3 bases are TGTGCCAGCAACCTCCAGGGGGCCCTAAATCAGCCCCAGCATTTT.

This chain connects TRBV30 to TRBJ1-2; no clear D gene. The germline gives CDR1 GTSNPN, CDR2 SVGIG (reference sequence). Deletions cut 2 bases from V and 2 bases from J, with 9 bases between. This CDR3 contains 13 residues. The CDR3: CAWSHRDNYGYTF. For the CDR3, the DNA is TGTGCCTGGAGTCACAGAGACAACTATGGCTACACCTTC.

The chain is built from TRBV6-1 and TRBJ2-7, with 9 bases aligning to TRBD2. CDR1 is MNHNS, CDR2 SASEGT, per germline. V was pared by 8 bases and J by 2 bases, with 7 bases of the junction left unmatched. The CDR3 covers 14 residues. CDR3 region: CASSQAGGPYEQYF. The CDR3 DNA is TGTGCCAGCTCCCAAGCGGGAGGCCCCTACGAGCAGTACTTC.

The chain carries TRBV4-3 and TRBJ2-7; 10 nucleotides align to TRBD2. With 1 base clipped from V and 7 bases from J, the junction kept 13 bases outside the gene matches. Germline lookup yields CDR1 LGHNA and CDR2 YSLEER. The CDR3 has 17 amino acids. The CDR3 DNA sequence: TGCGCCAGCAGCCAAGGCCCTAGCGGGAGCTGGGCGGGGGAGCAGTACTTC. Amino acids: CASSQGPSGSWAGEQYF.

The chain couples TRBV6-5 to TRBJ2-7, with TRBD2 matching over 9 bases. The CDR3 is made up of 15 amino acids. CDR1 is MNHEY and CDR2 is SVGAGI in the germline V gene. The ends lost 6 bases at V and 2 bases at J; junction bases unmatched: 8. Here the CDR3 reads CASSPSVAGAYEQYF. The CDR3 bases are TGTGCCAGCAGCCCTTCGGTAGCGGGGGCCTACGAGCAGTACTTC.